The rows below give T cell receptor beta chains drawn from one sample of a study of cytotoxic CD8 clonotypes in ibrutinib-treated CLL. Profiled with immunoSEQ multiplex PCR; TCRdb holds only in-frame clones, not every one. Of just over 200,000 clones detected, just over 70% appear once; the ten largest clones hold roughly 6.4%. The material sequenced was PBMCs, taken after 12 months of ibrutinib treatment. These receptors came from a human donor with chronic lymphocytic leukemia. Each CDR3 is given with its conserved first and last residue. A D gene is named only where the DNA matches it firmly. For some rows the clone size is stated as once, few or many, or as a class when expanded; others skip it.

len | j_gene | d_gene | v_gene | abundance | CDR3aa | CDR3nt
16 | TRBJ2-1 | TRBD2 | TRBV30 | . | CAWRPTSASSYNEQFF | TGTGCCTGGCGCCCCACTAGCGCGAGCTCCTACAATGAGCAGTTCTTC
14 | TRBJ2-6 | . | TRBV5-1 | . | CASRVDSGANVLTF | TGCGCCAGCCGGGTGGATTCTGGGGCCAACGTCCTGACTTTC
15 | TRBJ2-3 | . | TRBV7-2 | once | CASSFFGRPTDTQYF | TGTGCCAGCAGCTTTTTCGGCAGGCCCACAGATACGCAGTATTTT
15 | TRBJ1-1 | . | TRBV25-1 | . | CASSEEGGWAAEAFF | TGTGCCAGCAGTGAAGAGGGCGGTTGGGCAGCAGAAGCTTTCTTT
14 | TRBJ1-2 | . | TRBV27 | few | CASSYRQDNYGYTF | TGTGCCAGCAGCTACCGACAAGATAACTATGGCTACACCTTC
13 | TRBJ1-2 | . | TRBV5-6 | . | CASSHDWAYGYTF | TGTGCCAGCAGCCATGACTGGGCATATGGCTACACCTTC
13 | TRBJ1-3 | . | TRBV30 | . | CAWSVTGGNTIYF | TGTGCCTGGAGTGTGACGGGAGGAAACACCATATATTTT
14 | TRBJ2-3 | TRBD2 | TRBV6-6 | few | CASLLGGRTDTQYF | TGTGCCAGCCTATTGGGCGGGAGAACAGATACGCAGTATTTT
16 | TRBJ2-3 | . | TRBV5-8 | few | CASPTPPGKVTDTQYF | TGTGCCAGCCCCACGCCCCCCGGGAAGGTCACAGATACGCAGTATTTT
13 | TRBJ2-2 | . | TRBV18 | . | CASSPAKARELFF | TGTGCCAGCTCACCAGCCAAGGCGAGGGAGCTGTTTTTT
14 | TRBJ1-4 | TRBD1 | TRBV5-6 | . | CASSQGGRGEKLFF | TGTGCCAGCAGCCAGGGGGGGAGAGGTGAAAAACTGTTTTTT
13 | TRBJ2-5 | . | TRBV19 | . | CASSIRGRETQYF | TGTGCCAGTAGTATCCGGGGGAGGGAGACCCAGTACTTC
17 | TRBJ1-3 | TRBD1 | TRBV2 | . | CASSQTGTVSSGNTIYF | TGTGCCAGCAGCCAGACCGGGACAGTGAGCTCTGGAAACACCATATATTTT
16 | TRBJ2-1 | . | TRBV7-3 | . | CASLGGRERTYNEQFF | TGTGCCAGCCTAGGGGGCCGGGAGAGGACCTACAATGAGCAGTTCTTC
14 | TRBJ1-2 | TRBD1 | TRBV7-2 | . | CASSPRTGESGYTF | TGTGCCAGCAGCCCCCGGACAGGGGAAAGTGGCTACACCTTC
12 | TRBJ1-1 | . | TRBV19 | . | CASSDRNAEAFF | TGTGCCAGTAGTGACAGGAACGCTGAAGCTTTCTTT
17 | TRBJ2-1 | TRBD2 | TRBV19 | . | CASRSGTSGTSYNEQFF | TGTGCCAGTAGGTCCGGGACTAGCGGAACCTCCTACAATGAGCAGTTCTTC
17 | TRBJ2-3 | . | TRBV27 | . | CASSSPGQTTRTDTQYF | TGTGCCAGCAGTTCCCCGGGCCAGACCACCCGCACAGATACGCAGTATTTT
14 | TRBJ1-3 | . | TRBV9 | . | CASSVGGTGNTIYF | TGTGCCAGCAGCGTAGGAGGTACCGGAAACACCATATATTTT
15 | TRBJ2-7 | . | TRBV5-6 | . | CASSWTGDGEYEQYF | TGTGCCAGCAGCTGGACCGGGGACGGTGAGTACGAGCAGTACTTC
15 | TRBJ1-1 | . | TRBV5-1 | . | CASSPSGGDRAEAFF | TGCGCCAGCAGCCCATCGGGAGGGGATAGGGCTGAAGCTTTCTTT
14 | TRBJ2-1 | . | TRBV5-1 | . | CASSFDGGGGEQFF | TGCGCCAGCAGCTTTGACGGGGGAGGCGGTGAGCAGTTCTTC
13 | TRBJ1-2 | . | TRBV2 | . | CASLRGNGYGYTF | TGTGCCAGCTTGAGAGGGAACGGCTATGGCTACACCTTC
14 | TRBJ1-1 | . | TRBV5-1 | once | CASSLGPANTEAFF | TGCGCCAGCAGCCTGGGACCAGCCAACACTGAAGCTTTCTTT
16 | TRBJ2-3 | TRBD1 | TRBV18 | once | CASSPLGQDRTDTQYF | TGTGCCAGCTCACCCCTTGGACAGGATCGCACAGATACGCAGTATTTT
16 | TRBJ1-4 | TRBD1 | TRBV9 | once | CASSPQGRGQGEKLFF | TGTGCCAGCAGCCCCCAGGGAAGGGGGCAGGGTGAAAAACTGTTTTTT
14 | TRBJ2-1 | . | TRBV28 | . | CASSFVAGPSEQFF | TGTGCCAGCAGTTTCGTGGCAGGTCCCTCGGAGCAGTTCTTC
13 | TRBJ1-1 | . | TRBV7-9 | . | CASRRPESTEAFF | TGTGCCAGCAGAAGACCCGAAAGCACTGAAGCTTTCTTT
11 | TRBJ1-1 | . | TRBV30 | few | CAGGRDTEAFF | TGTGCCGGGGGGCGCGATACTGAAGCTTTCTTT
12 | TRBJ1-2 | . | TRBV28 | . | CASSLWGYGYTF | TGTGCCAGCAGTTTATGGGGTTATGGCTACACCTTC
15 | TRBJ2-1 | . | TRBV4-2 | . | CASSQARSMGNEQFF | TGTGCCAGCAGCCAAGCCCGGAGTATGGGCAATGAGCAGTTCTTC
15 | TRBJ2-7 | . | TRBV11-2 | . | CASSLVQGSTYEQYF | TGTGCCAGCAGCTTAGTACAGGGCTCAACCTACGAGCAGTACTTC
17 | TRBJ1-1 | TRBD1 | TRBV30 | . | CASSMTGGLRMGTEAFF | TGTGCCTCTTCAATGACAGGGGGCTTAAGAATGGGTACTGAAGCTTTCTTT
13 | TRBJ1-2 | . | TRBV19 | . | CASSIQANYGYTF | TGTGCCAGTAGTATACAGGCTAACTATGGCTACACCTTC
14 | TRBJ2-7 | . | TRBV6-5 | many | CASSAGGTLYEQYF | TGTGCCAGCAGTGCCGGGGGCACCCTCTACGAGCAGTACTTC
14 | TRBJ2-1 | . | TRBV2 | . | CASSEAVIWDEQFF | TGTGCCAGCAGTGAAGCAGTGATCTGGGATGAGCAGTTCTTC
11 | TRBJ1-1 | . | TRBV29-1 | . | CSVGGYTEAFF | TGCAGCGTTGGGGGCTACACTGAAGCTTTCTTT
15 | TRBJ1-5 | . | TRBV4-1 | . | CASSQGEGSNQPQHF | TGCGCCAGCAGCCAGGGGGAAGGGAGCAATCAGCCCCAGCATTTT
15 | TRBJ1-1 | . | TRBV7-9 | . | CASRNTGGLNTEAFF | TGTGCCAGCAGGAATACGGGCGGCTTGAACACTGAAGCTTTCTTT
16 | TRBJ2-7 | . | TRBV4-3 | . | CASSQDRMGGLGEQYF | TGCGCCAGCAGCCAAGATAGGATGGGGGGGCTCGGCGAGCAGTACTTC
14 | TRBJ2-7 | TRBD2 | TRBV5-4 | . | CASSLVSGNYEQYF | TGTGCCAGCAGCTTGGTTAGCGGGAACTACGAGCAGTACTTC